A single sample is the source of the 7 T cell receptor beta chains below, sequenced in a study of OX40 agonist ivuxolimab in advanced cancers. Assay used: immunoSEQ multiplex PCR; TCRdb lists only in-frame clones, some missing. The table lists tens of thousands of clones, roughly 80% of them singletons. Specimen: CD4+ or CD8+ T cells sorted from blood, collected in a trial of the OX40 agonist ivuxolimab. Every receptor here comes from an adult with an advanced solid tumor such as melanoma, head and neck, liver or kidney cancer.

This chain connects TRBV6-1 to TRBJ2-1; D perhaps matches TRBD1 (6 bases). Trimming cost V 6 bases and J 4 bases, with 13 bases left between them. This CDR3 has 14 residues. The germline gives CDR1 MNHNS, CDR2 SASEGT. CDR3 nucleotides: TGTGCCAGCAGCCTGGGACACGTATACAATGAGCAGTTCTTC. This codes for CASSLGHVYNEQFF.

The chain uses TRBV7-2 and TRBJ2-3; D remains unclear. This CDR3 is 16 amino acids long. CDR1 is SGHTA, CDR2 FQGNSA, per germline. The V end lost 1 base, the J end lost 2 bases, and 13 bases lay between the germline ends. Written as DNA, the CDR3 is TGTGCCAGCAGCTTAGGTTTGGGCAGCCCCACAGATACGCAGTATTTT. Translation: CASSLGLGSPTDTQYF.

CDR3 sequence (DNA): TGCGCCAGCAGCCAACTCCAACTCTCTGGAAACACCATATATTTT. Amino acids: CASSQLQLSGNTIYF. The rearrangement joins TRBV4-1 to TRBJ1-3; D gene uncertain. V was trimmed by 2 bases and J by 0 bases, leaving 8 bases between them. The CDR3 contains 15 residues. CDR1 and CDR2 (germline): MGHRA, YSYEKL.

The chain couples TRBV11-1 to TRBJ2-7; D ambiguous. The CDR3 is 12 amino acids. CDR1 is SGHAT, CDR2 FQDESV, per germline (reference sequence). V gave up 10 bases and J gave up 5 bases, with 15 bases separating them. The CDR3 bases are TGTGCCACCTCGGTGAGTCTGCACGAGCAGTACTTC. Translating it yields CATSVSLHEQYF.

This chain connects TRBV6-5 to TRBJ2-7, with D perhaps TRBD1 or TRBD2 (5 bases each). The CDR3 contains 12 residues. Trimming cost V 7 bases and J 12 bases, with 19 bases left between them. Per germline, CDR1 MNHEY and CDR2 SVGAGI. The CDR3: CASTHPLRGVYF. DNA for the CDR3: TGTGCCAGCACTCACCCACTCCGGGGCGTGTACTTC.

V and J are TRBV28 and TRBJ1-6; D is undetermined. This CDR3 region has 13 residues. Germline CDR1 and CDR2: MDHEN and SYDVKM. Trimming stripped 7 bases from V and 8 bases from J, with 12 bases between. CDR3 nucleotide sequence: TGTGCCAGCACCCAAACCCCGGATTCACCCCTCCACTTT. Amino acid sequence: CASTQTPDSPLHF.

The rearrangement links TRBV7-9 to TRBJ1-5; D unclear. The V and J ends lost 3 bases and 3 bases respectively, with 6 bases between them. There are 13 residues in the CDR3. Looked up from germline, CDR1 is SEHNR and CDR2 is FQNEAQ (reference sequence). The CDR3 loop is CASSFKDNQPQHF. In nucleotides, the CDR3 is TGTGCCAGCAGCTTTAAGGACAATCAGCCCCAGCATTTT.